The rows below give T cell receptor beta chains drawn from one sample of a study of shared clonotypes between healthy human individuals. Assay: immunoSEQ multiplex PCR; the TCRdb copy retains only in-frame clones and omits some. The data contain hundreds of thousands of clones, about four fifths of them singletons. The sequenced sample consisted of PBMCs. These receptors were obtained from a woman aged 40 to 50 in good health. Some clones in this sample may be carry-over from other donors' samples. The CDR3 runs from the conserved cysteine through the conserved F or W. Fields, in order: CDR3 DNA, CDR3 protein, clone size, J gene, CDR3 length, V gene, D gene. D genes are given only for firm matches. For some rows the clone size is stated as once, few or many, or as a class when expanded; others skip it.

CDR3 DNA: TGTGCCTCCTCGGGGCCCCGAGGTCAGCCCCAGCATTTT
CDR3 protein: CASSGPRGQPQHF
clone size: NA
J gene: TRBJ1-5
CDR3 length: 13
V gene: TRBV28
D gene: NA

CDR3 DNA: TGTGCCATCAGTGAGTCGGCCGGGACAGGGGGTGTGGAGACCCAGTACTTC
CDR3 protein: CAISESAGTGGVETQYF
clone size: NA
J gene: TRBJ2-5
CDR3 length: 17
V gene: TRBV10-3
D gene: TRBD1

CDR3 DNA: TGTGCCAGCAGCCAAGACTGGGCAGGGTCTATGTGGATCTTT
CDR3 protein: CASSQDWAGSMWIF
clone size: NA
J gene: TRBJ1-1
CDR3 length: 14
V gene: TRBV14
D gene: NA

CDR3 DNA: TGCGCCAGCAGCCAAGAGGCAGGGGGCCAGGACACTGAAGCTTTCTTT
CDR3 protein: CASSQEAGGQDTEAFF
clone size: NA
J gene: TRBJ1-1
CDR3 length: 16
V gene: TRBV4-3
D gene: TRBD1

CDR3 DNA: TGTGCCAGCAGCTTAGTGGTGGGGACCTCCTACGAGCAGTACTTC
CDR3 protein: CASSLVVGTSYEQYF
clone size: NA
J gene: TRBJ2-7
CDR3 length: 15
V gene: TRBV7-6
D gene: NA

CDR3 DNA: TGCGCCAGCAGCACCTACAGGGCGATAATGAACACTGAAGCTTTCTTT
CDR3 protein: CASSTYRAIMNTEAFF
clone size: NA
J gene: TRBJ1-1
CDR3 length: 16
V gene: TRBV10-2
D gene: NA

CDR3 DNA: TGCGCCAGCAGCCTGGGACAGGCGATTAATGAAAAACTGTTTTTT
CDR3 protein: CASSLGQAINEKLFF
clone size: NA
J gene: TRBJ1-4
CDR3 length: 15
V gene: TRBV5-1
D gene: TRBD1

CDR3 DNA: TGCGCCAGCAGCTTAAGGACAGGGTCCGGAAACACCATATATTTT
CDR3 protein: CASSLRTGSGNTIYF
clone size: NA
J gene: TRBJ1-3
CDR3 length: 15
V gene: TRBV5-1
D gene: TRBD1

CDR3 DNA: TGTGCCAGCAGCGCCCAGGTCACATCCACAGATACGCAGTATTTT
CDR3 protein: CASSAQVTSTDTQYF
clone size: NA
J gene: TRBJ2-3
CDR3 length: 15
V gene: TRBV9
D gene: NA

CDR3 DNA: TGTGCCAGCAGCTTAAGGGCAGGGTCGTCCTACGAGCAGTACTTC
CDR3 protein: CASSLRAGSSYEQYF
clone size: NA
J gene: TRBJ2-7
CDR3 length: 15
V gene: TRBV7-2
D gene: NA

CDR3 DNA: TGTGCCAGCTCACCTCGTGGTAGCGGGACTTCCTACGAGCAGTACTTC
CDR3 protein: CASSPRGSGTSYEQYF
clone size: NA
J gene: TRBJ2-7
CDR3 length: 16
V gene: TRBV18
D gene: TRBD2

CDR3 DNA: TGTGCCACCAAAAATGGTAGAGCGGGGCCCCTCTACGAGCAGTACTTC
CDR3 protein: CATKNGRAGPLYEQYF
clone size: NA
J gene: TRBJ2-7
CDR3 length: 16
V gene: TRBV15
D gene: TRBD2

CDR3 DNA: TGTGCCAGCAGCTTAGGGGTGACTAGTATCCATGAGCAGTTCTTC
CDR3 protein: CASSLGVTSIHEQFF
clone size: NA
J gene: TRBJ2-1
CDR3 length: 15
V gene: TRBV7-9
D gene: NA

CDR3 DNA: TGTGCCTGGAGTGTTGAACCGGGGCCCCGGGGCTACACCTTC
CDR3 protein: CAWSVEPGPRGYTF
clone size: NA
J gene: TRBJ1-2
CDR3 length: 14
V gene: TRBV30
D gene: NA

CDR3 DNA: TGTGCCAGTAGCTCCGACGCAAGGGGCTACACCTTC
CDR3 protein: CASSSDARGYTF
clone size: NA
J gene: TRBJ1-2
CDR3 length: 12
V gene: TRBV19
D gene: NA

CDR3 DNA: TGTGCCAGCAGTTTATCGTTCGACAGGGCTGGGTGGGAGCAGTACTTC
CDR3 protein: CASSLSFDRAGWEQYF
clone size: NA
J gene: TRBJ2-7
CDR3 length: 16
V gene: TRBV27
D gene: TRBD1

CDR3 DNA: TGTGCCTGGAGGGGGGACAGAAATGGCTACACCTTC
CDR3 protein: CAWRGDRNGYTF
clone size: NA
J gene: TRBJ1-2
CDR3 length: 12
V gene: TRBV30
D gene: TRBD1

CDR3 DNA: TGTGCCAGCAGCCCACCGGGCCGGGACTATTACGAGCAGTACTTC
CDR3 protein: CASSPPGRDYYEQYF
clone size: NA
J gene: TRBJ2-7
CDR3 length: 15
V gene: TRBV7-2
D gene: TRBD2

CDR3 DNA: TGTGCCAGCAGTTTTCACACTAGCGGGAAATCCTACGAGCAGTACTTC
CDR3 protein: CASSFHTSGKSYEQYF
clone size: few
J gene: TRBJ2-7
CDR3 length: 16
V gene: TRBV28
D gene: TRBD2

CDR3 DNA: TGTGCCAGCAGTACACAGAGCTCCTACAATGAGCAGTTCTTC
CDR3 protein: CASSTQSSYNEQFF
clone size: NA
J gene: TRBJ2-1
CDR3 length: 14
V gene: TRBV9
D gene: NA

CDR3 DNA: TGTGCCAGCTCACCACCGGGAACTACTGGAAACACCATATATTTT
CDR3 protein: CASSPPGTTGNTIYF
clone size: NA
J gene: TRBJ1-3
CDR3 length: 15
V gene: TRBV18
D gene: NA

CDR3 DNA: TGTGCCAGCAGTGGACAGGGGGGTAGCACAGATACGCAGTATTTT
CDR3 protein: CASSGQGGSTDTQYF
clone size: NA
J gene: TRBJ2-3
CDR3 length: 15
V gene: TRBV2
D gene: TRBD1

CDR3 DNA: TGTGCCAGCAGCCGATTTGGCGGGGGCTCCTACAATGAGCAGTTCTTC
CDR3 protein: CASSRFGGGSYNEQFF
clone size: few
J gene: TRBJ2-1
CDR3 length: 16
V gene: TRBV13
D gene: TRBD2

CDR3 DNA: TGTGCCAGCAAGAGGAGAGAGGCCGGGGAGCTGTTTTTT
CDR3 protein: CASKRREAGELFF
clone size: NA
J gene: TRBJ2-2
CDR3 length: 13
V gene: TRBV2
D gene: NA

CDR3 DNA: TGTGCCAGCAGCCCGATCACAGGGGCTGGGGCCAACGTCCTGACTTTC
CDR3 protein: CASSPITGAGANVLTF
clone size: NA
J gene: TRBJ2-6
CDR3 length: 16
V gene: TRBV9
D gene: TRBD1

CDR3 DNA: TGTGCCAGCAGTTTTGTAGGGAGCTCCTACAATGAGCAGTTCTTC
CDR3 protein: CASSFVGSSYNEQFF
clone size: NA
J gene: TRBJ2-1
CDR3 length: 15
V gene: TRBV28
D gene: NA

CDR3 DNA: TGTGCCAGCAGTTTAGGGGAGGGGCCGAAGGGCAATCAGCCCCAGCATTTT
CDR3 protein: CASSLGEGPKGNQPQHF
clone size: NA
J gene: TRBJ1-5
CDR3 length: 17
V gene: TRBV28
D gene: NA

CDR3 DNA: TGTGCCAGCAGCCAAGGGCCCTCCTACGAGCAGTACTTC
CDR3 protein: CASSQGPSYEQYF
clone size: NA
J gene: TRBJ2-7
CDR3 length: 13
V gene: TRBV4-2
D gene: NA

CDR3 DNA: TGCGCCAGCAGGGGAGAGGGACTTGAGCAGTTCTTC
CDR3 protein: CASRGEGLEQFF
clone size: NA
J gene: TRBJ2-1
CDR3 length: 12
V gene: TRBV5-1
D gene: NA

CDR3 DNA: TGTGCCAGCAGCAGATGGCCCGACAGGAGAAACACAGATACGCAGTATTTT
CDR3 protein: CASSRWPDRRNTDTQYF
clone size: NA
J gene: TRBJ2-3
CDR3 length: 17
V gene: TRBV21-1
D gene: NA

CDR3 DNA: TGTGCCAGTAGTATGGGGAGGGGCCCCTACGAGCAGTACTTC
CDR3 protein: CASSMGRGPYEQYF
clone size: NA
J gene: TRBJ2-7
CDR3 length: 14
V gene: TRBV19
D gene: TRBD2

CDR3 DNA: TGTGCCAGCAGCCCCCGTGAGGGTGGGCAGTTCTTC
CDR3 protein: CASSPREGGQFF
clone size: NA
J gene: TRBJ2-1
CDR3 length: 12
V gene: TRBV7-8
D gene: NA

CDR3 DNA: TGTGCCAGCAGCTCGAGACTAGCTCCCACAGATACGCAGTATTTT
CDR3 protein: CASSSRLAPTDTQYF
clone size: once
J gene: TRBJ2-3
CDR3 length: 15
V gene: TRBV7-8
D gene: TRBD2

CDR3 DNA: TGTGCCAGCAGCTTTGGAGGGTATGGGGGAGAGCGATACAATGAGCAGTTCTTC
CDR3 protein: CASSFGGYGGERYNEQFF
clone size: few
J gene: TRBJ2-1
CDR3 length: 18
V gene: TRBV7-8
D gene: NA

CDR3 DNA: TGTGCCAGCAGTCCCCCACGGACGACTAGCGGGAGAAGCGAGCAGTACTTC
CDR3 protein: CASSPPRTTSGRSEQYF
clone size: few
J gene: TRBJ2-7
CDR3 length: 17
V gene: TRBV28
D gene: TRBD2

CDR3 DNA: TGTGCCAGCAGCTTGGGCGGGACACGAGCAGAGCCCCAGCATTTT
CDR3 protein: CASSLGGTRAEPQHF
clone size: NA
J gene: TRBJ1-5
CDR3 length: 15
V gene: TRBV7-9
D gene: NA

CDR3 DNA: TGTGCCAGCAGCCAAACAGGGTCCAATCAGCCCCAGCATTTT
CDR3 protein: CASSQTGSNQPQHF
clone size: NA
J gene: TRBJ1-5
CDR3 length: 14
V gene: TRBV28
D gene: NA

CDR3 DNA: TGTGCCAGCAGTTTCCGGGACGGGGAGTTTGTGCAGTACTTC
CDR3 protein: CASSFRDGEFVQYF
clone size: NA
J gene: TRBJ2-7
CDR3 length: 14
V gene: TRBV6-5
D gene: NA

CDR3 DNA: TGTGCCAGCAGTTTAAGGAGCGGCGACGCCTACGAGCAGTACTTC
CDR3 protein: CASSLRSGDAYEQYF
clone size: NA
J gene: TRBJ2-7
CDR3 length: 15
V gene: TRBV28
D gene: NA

CDR3 DNA: TGTGCCATCAGTGACCCCCGTGGGGAGGAACCCACAGATACGCAGTATTTT
CDR3 protein: CAISDPRGEEPTDTQYF
clone size: NA
J gene: TRBJ2-3
CDR3 length: 17
V gene: TRBV10-3
D gene: NA

CDR3 DNA: TGTGCCAGCAGCTTGTTGGGGGGCGGCGAAGCTTTCTTT
CDR3 protein: CASSLLGGGEAFF
clone size: NA
J gene: TRBJ1-1
CDR3 length: 13
V gene: TRBV5-5
D gene: NA

CDR3 DNA: TGTGCCAGCGACGGCGGAAGCTCTGGAAACACCATATATTTT
CDR3 protein: CASDGGSSGNTIYF
clone size: NA
J gene: TRBJ1-3
CDR3 length: 14
V gene: TRBV7-9
D gene: NA

CDR3 DNA: TGTGCCAGCAGCCCCAGCGATGAGCAGTTCTTC
CDR3 protein: CASSPSDEQFF
clone size: NA
J gene: TRBJ2-1
CDR3 length: 11
V gene: TRBV6-5
D gene: NA

CDR3 DNA: TGTGCCAGTAGTATCCTCCAGACGATGAACACCGGGGAGCTGTTTTTT
CDR3 protein: CASSILQTMNTGELFF
clone size: NA
J gene: TRBJ2-2
CDR3 length: 16
V gene: TRBV19
D gene: NA

CDR3 DNA: TGCGCCAGCAGCTATACCCAGAACACTGAAGCTTTCTTT
CDR3 protein: CASSYTQNTEAFF
clone size: NA
J gene: TRBJ1-1
CDR3 length: 13
V gene: TRBV5-1
D gene: NA

CDR3 DNA: TGCGCCAGCAGCCAAGGACAGGGAGGCTATGGCTACACCTTC
CDR3 protein: CASSQGQGGYGYTF
clone size: NA
J gene: TRBJ1-2
CDR3 length: 14
V gene: TRBV4-3
D gene: TRBD1

CDR3 DNA: TGTGCCGTTTCGGAGGGGCGCCCCTACGAGCAGTACTTC
CDR3 protein: CAVSEGRPYEQYF
clone size: NA
J gene: TRBJ2-7
CDR3 length: 13
V gene: TRBV5-4
D gene: NA

CDR3 DNA: TGTGCCAGCAGCCGGGACAACTCTGGGGCCAACGTCCTGACTTTC
CDR3 protein: CASSRDNSGANVLTF
clone size: many
J gene: TRBJ2-6
CDR3 length: 15
V gene: TRBV6-4
D gene: NA

CDR3 DNA: TGTGCCAGCAGCCCTGCCGGGGCACTCAAAAACATTCAGTACTTC
CDR3 protein: CASSPAGALKNIQYF
clone size: NA
J gene: TRBJ2-4
CDR3 length: 15
V gene: TRBV4-2
D gene: NA

CDR3 DNA: TGCGCCAGCAGCCAAGTGGGGGGGCGTAGCTATGGCTACACCTTC
CDR3 protein: CASSQVGGRSYGYTF
clone size: NA
J gene: TRBJ1-2
CDR3 length: 15
V gene: TRBV4-1
D gene: NA

CDR3 DNA: TGCGCCAGCAGTGAGTCAGGGAACACTGAAGCTTTCTTT
CDR3 protein: CASSESGNTEAFF
clone size: few
J gene: TRBJ1-1
CDR3 length: 13
V gene: TRBV10-1
D gene: NA

CDR3 DNA: TGTGCCAGCAGACTTGACAATGAGCAGTTCTTC
CDR3 protein: CASRLDNEQFF
clone size: NA
J gene: TRBJ2-1
CDR3 length: 11
V gene: TRBV2
D gene: NA

CDR3 DNA: TGTGCCACCAGCAGGGGACAGTACAATGAGCAGTTCTTC
CDR3 protein: CATSRGQYNEQFF
clone size: NA
J gene: TRBJ2-1
CDR3 length: 13
V gene: TRBV15
D gene: TRBD1

CDR3 DNA: TGTGCCACCAGCAGAGAACCGTGGAGCTCCTACAATGAGCAGTTCTTC
CDR3 protein: CATSREPWSSYNEQFF
clone size: NA
J gene: TRBJ2-1
CDR3 length: 16
V gene: TRBV15
D gene: NA